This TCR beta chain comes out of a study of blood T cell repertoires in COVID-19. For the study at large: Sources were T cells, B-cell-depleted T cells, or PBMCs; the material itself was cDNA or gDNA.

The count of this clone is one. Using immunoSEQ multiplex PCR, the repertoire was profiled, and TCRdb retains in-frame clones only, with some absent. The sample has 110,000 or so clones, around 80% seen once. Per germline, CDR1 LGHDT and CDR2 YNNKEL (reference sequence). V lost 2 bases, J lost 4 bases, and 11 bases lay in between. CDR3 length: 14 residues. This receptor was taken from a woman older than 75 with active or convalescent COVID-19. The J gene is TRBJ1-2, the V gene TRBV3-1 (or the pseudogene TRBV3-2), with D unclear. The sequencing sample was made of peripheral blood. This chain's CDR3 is CASSQRHTPYGYTF. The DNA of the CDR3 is TGTGCCAGCAGCCAACGACATACACCCTATGGCTACACCTTC.